This is a list of T cell receptor beta chains from one sample in a study of OX40 agonist ivuxolimab in advanced cancers. Assay used: immunoSEQ multiplex PCR; TCRdb lists only in-frame clones, some missing. The repertoire includes under 12,000 clones, roughly nine tenths of them detected once, and roughly 30% sits in the top ten. Sequences were derived from CD4+ or CD8+ T cells sorted from blood, sampled in a trial of the OX40 agonist ivuxolimab. These TCRs come from an adult with an advanced solid tumor such as melanoma, head and neck, liver or kidney cancer. Each CDR3 is given with its conserved first and last residue. The D gene is left open where the match is weak. Clone size is stated in some rows and not others, as once, few, many or a class when expanded.

TRBV9	TRBJ2-3	-	TRBD2	TGTGCCAGCAGCGTAGAGATAGGTCTAGCGGGCACAGATACGCAGTATTTT	CASSVEIGLAGTDTQYF
TRBV6-5	TRBJ2-1	-	TRBD2	TGTGCCAGCAGTTACGGGCTAGCGGGTATGGTGAATGAGCAGTTCTTC	CASSYGLAGMVNEQFF
TRBV7-9	TRBJ2-1	-	-	TGTGCCAGCAGCTCAACTAGTCTCGTCTACAATGAGCAGTTCTTC	CASSSTSLVYNEQFF
TRBV6-6	TRBJ2-5	-	TRBD1	TGTGCCAGCAGTTACGACAGGGTGGAGACCCAGTACTTC	CASSYDRVETQYF
TRBV6-6	TRBJ2-7	-	TRBD2	TGTGCCAGCAGTTACAGCGGGAGGTACTACGAGCAGTACTTC	CASSYSGRYYEQYF
TRBV27	TRBJ2-6	-	-	TGTGCCAGCAGTCCGGGACACGTTTCTGGGGCCAACGTCCTGACTTTC	CASSPGHVSGANVLTF
TRBV27	TRBJ1-6	-	-	TGTGCCAGCAGGACAGCTAATTCACCCCTCCACTTT	CASRTANSPLHF
TRBV2	TRBJ1-5	-	TRBD1	TGTGCCAGCAGTGATCCCGGGACAGGGGCCTATACTCAGCCCCAGCATTTT	CASSDPGTGAYTQPQHF
TRBV6-6	TRBJ2-1	-	TRBD2	TGTGCCAGCAGGGTGGGAGGGCCCAATGAGCAGTTCTTC	CASRVGGPNEQFF
TRBV14	TRBJ2-1	-	-	TGTGCCAGCAGCCAAGGGCTAGCTGAGCAGTTCTTC	CASSQGLAEQFF
TRBV4-2	TRBJ2-1	-	TRBD2	TGTGCCAGCAGCCAACAACGACTAGCGGGTGAGCAGTTCTTC	CASSQQRLAGEQFF
TRBV6-5	TRBJ2-5	-	TRBD1	TGTGCCAGCAGTTCCTCAGGACAGGCGCAAGAGACCCAGTACTTC	CASSSSGQAQETQYF
TRBV4-1	TRBJ2-7	-	TRBD2	TGCGCCAGCAGCCAAGATCGAGGACTAGCGAACGAGCAGTACTTC	CASSQDRGLANEQYF
TRBV27	TRBJ2-3	-	TRBD2	TGTGCCAGCACCCTACTAGCGGCTAGCACAGATACGCAGTATTTT	CASTLLAASTDTQYF
TRBV15	TRBJ2-1	-	TRBD2	TGTGCCACCAGCAGAGACCTCCTAGCGGGAGGCTACAATGAGCAGTTCTTC	CATSRDLLAGGYNEQFF
TRBV6-5	TRBJ2-7	once	-	TGTGCCAGCAGGGGACGGGCATCCTACGAGCAGTACTTC	CASRGRASYEQYF
TRBV13	TRBJ2-7	-	-	TGTGCCAGCAGCTTCGGAAACTCCTACGAGCAGTACTTC	CASSFGNSYEQYF
TRBV27	TRBJ2-7	-	TRBD1	TGTGCCAGCAGTTTAGGGGGACAGGCCTACGAGCAGTACTTC	CASSLGGQAYEQYF
TRBV23-1	TRBJ2-7	-	-	TGCGCCAGCAGTCAATCTCAACGGTTCTCCTACGAGCAGTACTTC	CASSQSQRFSYEQYF
TRBV12-5	TRBJ2-1	-	TRBD2	TGTTCCTCAGCGGGATACAATGAGCAGTTCTTC	CSSAGYNEQFF
TRBV5-1	TRBJ2-7	-	-	TGCGCCAGCAGCCTTGGGGCTGCGGGGACCTACGAGCAGTACTTC	CASSLGAAGTYEQYF
TRBV30	TRBJ2-2	-	TRBD1	TGTGCCTGGAGCCGGGGACAGGGGTCCGGGGAGCTGTTTTTT	CAWSRGQGSGELFF
TRBV28	TRBJ2-7	few	-	TGTGCCAGCAGCCCGCTAACCCCCTACGAGCAGTACTTC	CASSPLTPYEQYF
TRBV13	TRBJ2-7	-	-	TGTGCCAGCAGCTTAGGCGAAGAGGCGTTCACCTACGAGCAGTACTTC	CASSLGEEAFTYEQYF
TRBV29-1	TRBJ2-1	-	-	TGCAGCGTCCCCGGGGCTAGGCAAATGAGGTACAATGAGCAGTTCTTC	CSVPGARQMRYNEQFF
TRBV9	TRBJ2-1	once	-	TGTGCCAGCAGGGCAGTGGGCGGTGAGCAGTTCTTC	CASRAVGGEQFF
TRBV14	TRBJ1-1	once	-	TGTGCCAGCAGCCAGATACAGGGTTTCACTGAAGCTTTCTTT	CASSQIQGFTEAFF
TRBV28	TRBJ1-1	-	-	TGTGCCAGCAGTTTCTCCCAACTGAACACTGAAGCTTTCTTT	CASSFSQLNTEAFF
TRBV7-3	TRBJ2-5	once	TRBD2	TGTGCCAGCAGCTTTTCTAGCGGGAGCAGCGAGACCCAGTACTTC	CASSFSSGSSETQYF
TRBV2	TRBJ1-1	-	-	TGTGCCAGCAGTGACCCCGAAGGGGGAGGGACTGAAGCTTTCTTT	CASSDPEGGGTEAFF
TRBV7-3	TRBJ1-1	-	-	TGTGCCAGCAGCTTAACCGGGGCGACGGGGACTGAAGCTTTCTTT	CASSLTGATGTEAFF
TRBV20-1	TRBJ2-7	-	-	TGCAGTGCTAGACCCTACGAGCAGTACTTC	CSARPYEQYF
TRBV7-8	TRBJ2-7	once	-	TGTGCCAGCAGCTTAGAGGTGGGACGGTTACACGAGCAGTACTTC	CASSLEVGRLHEQYF
TRBV28	TRBJ1-6	-	TRBD1	TGTGCCAGCAGTATTGGACAGGGAGAGTCACCCCTCCACTTT	CASSIGQGESPLHF
TRBV27	TRBJ1-2	few	-	TGTGCCAGCAGTTTCGTAGGGCTTAACTATGGCTACACCTTC	CASSFVGLNYGYTF
TRBV4-2	TRBJ2-7	-	TRBD2	TGTGCCAGCAGCCAAGACCGGACTAGCGGATACGAGCAGTACTTC	CASSQDRTSGYEQYF
TRBV4-1	TRBJ2-7	-	-	TGCGCCAGCAGCCAGAGCGCGGGGGCCCTGTACGAGCAGTACTTC	CASSQSAGALYEQYF
TRBV5-6	TRBJ1-1	few	-	TGTGCCAGCAGCCCCCGGTGGCCCCGGGACGCCCCGGACACTGAAGCTTTCTTT	CASSPRWPRDAPDTEAFF
TRBV6-5	TRBJ1-1	-	-	TGTGCCAGCAGTTACTCCGACAAGGGGTGGACTGAAGCTTTCTTT	CASSYSDKGWTEAFF
TRBV21-1	TRBJ1-2	-	-	TGTGCCAGCAGCAAAGGGGGGGTCCCTAAGGATGGCTACACCTTC	CASSKGGVPKDGYTF
TRBV28	TRBJ2-7	-	-	TGTGCCAGCAGTTTAGTCTCCTACGAGCAGTACTTC	CASSLVSYEQYF
TRBV29-1	TRBJ2-1	-	TRBD2	TGCAGCGTCCCGTTCCGACTAGCGGGAGGGGTAAGCCCTCGAGACAATGAGCAGTTCTTC	CSVPFRLAGGVSPRDNEQFF
TRBV7-8	TRBJ2-5	-	TRBD1	TGTGCCAGCAGCACACGACAGGGGAGAGAGACCCAGTACTTC	CASSTRQGRETQYF
TRBV28	TRBJ2-7	-	-	TGTGCCAGCAGTTTACGGGTCTACGAGCAGTACTTC	CASSLRVYEQYF
TRBV28	TRBJ2-3	-	TRBD2	TGTGCCAGCACGAAGGGGACTAGCGAGAACGTTGTCTGGACAGATACGCAGTATTTT	CASTKGTSENVVWTDTQYF
TRBV28	TRBJ1-1	-	TRBD1	TGTGCCAGCAGTCATCCGGGACAGGGCTCAACTGAAGCTTTCTTT	CASSHPGQGSTEAFF
TRBV29-1	TRBJ2-3	-	TRBD2	TGCAGCGTTGAAGAAGGGCGGGGGGACCCAGATACGCAGTATTTT	CSVEEGRGDPDTQYF
TRBV9	TRBJ2-1	-	-	TGTGCCAGCGCGCAAGGGGCGCTAAATGAGCAGTTCTTC	CASAQGALNEQFF
TRBV30	TRBJ1-1	few	-	TGTGCCTGGAGTGCAGACAGACGGACTGAAGCTTTCTTT	CAWSADRRTEAFF
TRBV7-9	TRBJ2-3	-	TRBD2	TGTGCCAGCAGCCCTCTAGCGGGATCTAGCACAGATACGCAGTATTTT	CASSPLAGSSTDTQYF
TRBV6-5	TRBJ2-5	-	-	TGTGCCGGCCCTTACAATTTGCGGGCTTGGGAGACCCAGTACTTC	CAGPYNLRAWETQYF
TRBV13	TRBJ2-5	-	TRBD2	TGTGCCAGCAGCTTTAGCGGGAGTCTCGAGACCCAGTACTTC	CASSFSGSLETQYF
TRBV10-1	TRBJ2-1	-	TRBD2	TGCGCCAGCAGTCAGGGACTAGCCGACGTCGATGAGCAGTTCTTC	CASSQGLADVDEQFF
TRBV4-1	TRBJ2-3	once	-	TGCGCCAGCAGCCAGATTAGGGTGGTGGACACAGATACGCAGTATTTT	CASSQIRVVDTDTQYF
TRBV13	TRBJ2-7	-	-	TGTGCCAGCAGCTCCTCTACCTTTAGGTACGAGCAGTACTTC	CASSSSTFRYEQYF
TRBV5-5	TRBJ2-1	-	TRBD2	TGTGCCAGCAGCCCCCTACACGGAGCTAGCGGTGGAATCTACAATGAGCAGTTCTTC	CASSPLHGASGGIYNEQFF
TRBV7-9	TRBJ2-1	-	-	TGTGCCAGCAGCTCTTGGGCCGGCGGCGATGAGCAGTTCTTC	CASSSWAGGDEQFF
TRBV27	TRBJ2-7	-	TRBD1	TGTGCCAGCAGTCCTGAGCGGACAGGGTACCACGAGCAGTACTTC	CASSPERTGYHEQYF
TRBV9	TRBJ2-1	-	TRBD2	TGTGCCAGCAGCGTCGGAACTAGCGGGAAAGGGAATGAGCAGTTCTTC	CASSVGTSGKGNEQFF